These 25 T cell receptor beta chains originate from one sample sequenced in a study of blood T cell repertoires in COVID-19. TCRdb's copy holds only in-frame clones and misses some; the assay was immunoSEQ multiplex PCR. The table includes some 110,000 clones, about four fifths detected once. The sample taken for sequencing was peripheral blood. The receptor source for this set is a woman between 65 and 79 years old with acute or convalescent COVID-19.

The chain links TRBV3-1 (or the pseudogene TRBV3-2) to TRBJ2-3; D is perhaps TRBD1 (6 bases). Germline V CDR1 and CDR2: LGHDT, YNNKEL (reference sequence). The CDR3 spans 15 residues. Trimming pared 5 bases from V and 3 bases from J, leaving 15 bases between. The CDR3 loop is CASSLRQALTDTQYF. CDR3 DNA sequence: TGTGCCAGCAGCTTAAGACAGGCCCTGACAGATACGCAGTATTTT.

The chain recombines TRBV9 with TRBJ2-6; D not certain. Germline V gene data show CDR1 as SGDLS and CDR2 as YYNGEE. The CDR3 covers 15 residues. The V gene lost 0 bases and the J gene lost 0 bases, with 4 bases spanning the gap. The CDR3 sequence: CASSVGHSGANVLTF. CDR3 sequence (DNA): TGTGCCAGCAGCGTAGGGCACTCTGGGGCCAACGTCCTGACTTTC.

The J gene is TRBJ1-2, the V gene TRBV2, with TRBD1 as a possible D gene (6 bases). CDR1 is SNHLY and CDR2 is FYNNEI in the germline V gene. The CDR3 has 13 residues. V lost 4 bases and J lost 9, with 15 bases in between. CDR3: CASSAQGPGSYTF. The CDR3 coding sequence is TGTGCCAGCAGTGCTCAGGGGCCAGGGAGCTACACCTTC.

The V call is TRBV5-8, the J call TRBJ1-2; no reliable D call. Germline V lookup: CDR1 SGHTS, CDR2 YDEGEE. The CDR3 has 15 residues. Trimming removed 2 bases at V and 4 bases at J, with 15 bases between. The CDR3 DNA is TGTGCCAGCAGCTTTATATCGGTGGGCACCTATGGCTACACCTTC. This encodes CASSFISVGTYGYTF.

The gene calls are TRBV27 and TRBJ1-2; D unclear. Trimming shortened V by 6 bases and J by 5 bases, and 13 bases separated the two germline ends. The CDR3 runs to 13 residues. The germline gives CDR1 MNHEY, CDR2 SMNVEV (reference sequence). This chain's CDR3 is CASSPGGGYGYTF. As DNA, the CDR3 is TGTGCCAGCAGCCCGGGTGGAGGATATGGCTACACCTTC.

J is TRBJ2-3 and V is TRBV5-4; tentatively, D is TRBD2 (6 bases). Trimming took off 0 bases at V and 2 bases at J, with 10 bases between the two ends. Germline CDR1 and CDR2: SGHNT and YYREEE (reference sequence). This CDR3 is built from 15 residues. This CDR3 is CASSLGSGFTDTQYF. The DNA for the CDR3 is TGTGCCAGCAGCTTGGGTAGCGGATTCACAGATACGCAGTATTTT.

V gene TRBV5-5 combines with J gene TRBJ2-6, with 9 bases that match TRBD1. This CDR3 region has 20 residues. V was pared by 5 bases and J by 2 bases, with 17 bases of the junction left unmatched. Per the germline V gene, CDR1 is SGHKS and CDR2 is YYEKEE (reference sequence). For the CDR3, the DNA is TGTGCCAGCAGTCACCATCCCCGGAGGGACAGGGCCACTGGGGCCAACGTCCTGACTTTC. Its translation: CASSHHPRRDRATGANVLTF.

This rearrangement joins TRBV2 to TRBJ1-4; D perhaps matches TRBD1 (6 bases). Germline-derived CDR1 and CDR2 are SNHLY and FYNNEI. The CDR3 has 16 amino acids. V was pared by 6 bases and J by 8 bases, with 22 bases between. CDR3: CASSDFRGGAQEKLFF. The CDR3 DNA reads as TGTGCCAGCAGCGACTTCCGTGGGGGGGCGCAGGAAAAACTGTTTTTT.

This clone was observed a single time. The CDR3 reads CASSYSRGLGYEQYV. Here the CDR3 DNA reads TGTGCCAGCAGTTACTCCAGGGGATTGGGCTACGAGCAGTACGTC. V and J are TRBV6-2 or TRBV6-3 and TRBJ2-7, with a possible D match to TRBD1 (6 bases). Per the germline V gene, CDR1 is MNHEY and CDR2 is SVGEGT. The CDR3 has 15 residues. Trimming removed 0 bases at V and 3 bases at J, with 12 bases between.

The CDR3 DNA sequence: TGTGCCAGCAGCGTTCCAGGGTCGTATGGCTACACCTTC. It is translated as CASSVPGSYGYTF. V and J are TRBV9 and TRBJ1-2, with D tentatively TRBD1 (5 bases). V lost 2 bases and J 5 bases, leaving 10 bases between the germline ends. CDR1 is SGDLS and CDR2 is YYNGEE in the germline V gene. CDR3 length: 13 residues.

The gene calls are TRBV7-9 and TRBJ1-1, with 9 bases lining up with TRBD1. Germline lookup yields CDR1 SEHNR and CDR2 FQNEAQ (reference sequence). J was trimmed by 11 bases and V by 5 bases; bases with no gene match: 6. This CDR3 contains 12 residues. The CDR3 region is CASSPPGQGAFF. Here the CDR3 DNA reads TGTGCCAGCAGCCCCCCGGGACAGGGTGCTTTCTTT.

The J gene is TRBJ1-2, the V gene TRBV7-9; maybe TRBD1 (6 bases). V shed 0 bases and J shed 2 bases, with 13 bases lying between them. Germline V gene data show CDR1 as SEHNR and CDR2 as FQNEAQ (reference sequence). The CDR3 has 16 residues. The CDR3 reads CASSLALWGLNYGYTF. CDR3 nucleotides: TGTGCCAGCAGCTTAGCTTTATGGGGGCTAAACTATGGCTACACCTTC. Full variable domain (missing parts from reference TRBV7-9 and TRBJ1-2): DTGVSQNPRHKITKRGQNVTFRCDPISEHNRLYWYRQTLGQGPEFLTYFQNEAQLEKSRLLSDRFSAERPKGSFSTLEIQRTEQGDSAMYLCASSLALWGLNYGYTFGSGTRLTVV.

The chain is built from TRBV11-1 and TRBJ2-1; D is possibly TRBD2 (7 bases). Germline V gene lookup returns CDR1 SGHAT and CDR2 FQDESV (reference sequence). Between the trimmed V and J ends, which lost 5 bases and 6 bases, there was a span of 17 bases. The CDR3 consists of 15 residues. The DNA for the CDR3 is TGTGCCAGCAGCGTACGCGGGGGCGACTTCAATGAGCAGTTCTTC. Translating it yields CASSVRGGDFNEQFF.

The chain combines TRBV4-1 with TRBJ1-3, with a tentative D call TRBD1 (6 bases). Germline V CDR1 and CDR2: MGHRA, YSYEKL. The length of the CDR3 is 17 residues. Trimming removed 0 bases at V and 0 bases at J, with 12 bases between. As DNA, the CDR3 is TGCGCCAGCAGCCAAGAGGGGACACCGAACTCTGGAAACACCATATATTTT. Its protein product is CASSQEGTPNSGNTIYF.

This chain joins TRBV4-2 and TRBJ1-4, with a possible D match to TRBD1 (5 bases). Germline assignment: CDR1 LGHNA and CDR2 YNFKEQ. The V end was cut by 5 bases, the J end by 0 bases, with 10 bases between. The CDR3 totals 15 residues. The CDR3 bases are TGTGCCAGCAGCGCCGGGACTGCAACTAATGAAAAACTGTTTTTT. Translated: CASSAGTATNEKLFF.

The rearrangement links TRBV27 to TRBJ2-3, with TRBD2 identical over 8 bases. The CDR3 covers 17 residues. Per germline, CDR1 MNHEY and CDR2 SMNVEV (reference sequence). Trimming took 4 bases from V and 3 from J; bases not matched to a gene: 12. This CDR3 is CASSSLQAGEGTDTQYF. The CDR3 coding sequence is TGTGCCAGCAGTTCCCTACAAGCGGGGGAGGGGACAGATACGCAGTATTTT.

This clone showed up just once. The chain recombines TRBV24-1 with TRBJ1-2, with D perhaps TRBD1 (5 bases). The CDR3 covers 16 residues. CDR1 and CDR2 from the germline V gene are KGHDR and SFDVKD. Trimming shortened V by 5 bases and J by 0 bases, and 15 bases separated the two germline ends. CDR3 bases: TGTGCCACCAGTGGACAACCCGGGACTACTAACTATGGCTACACCTTC. Protein product: CATSGQPGTTNYGYTF.

The V gene is TRBV4-1, the J gene TRBJ2-7; D might be TRBD1 (5 bases). Looked up from germline, CDR1 is MGHRA and CDR2 is YSYEKL. V was clipped by 4 bases and J by 6 bases, with 19 bases between them. CDR3 size: 15 residues. CDR3 loop: CASSLSPARVFEQYF. The CDR3 DNA sequence: TGCGCCAGCAGCCTCTCCCCCGCCAGGGTCTTCGAGCAGTACTTC.

In its sample, this clone was seen a few times. V is TRBV11-2 and J is TRBJ2-3; 7 bases are shared with TRBD2. Germline CDR1 reads SGHAT; CDR2 reads FQNNGV. CDR3 length: 17 residues. V trimming: 5 bases; J trimming: 1 base; junction bases outside the gene matches: 12. CDR3 loop: CASSRNAGTTGTDTQYF. The CDR3 DNA reads TGTGCCAGCAGCCGCAATGCCGGGACTACCGGCACAGATACGCAGTATTTT.

Here the CDR3 DNA reads TGTGCCAGCGGATATCGGGTTGGTGAAGCTTTCTTT. Residues: CASGYRVGEAFF. This chain links TRBV11-3 with TRBJ1-1, with D unclear. The CDR3 length is 12 residues. Germline lookup yields CDR1 SGHNT and CDR2 YENEEA. V dropped 8 bases and J dropped 7 bases, with 14 bases sitting between them.

The gene calls are TRBV7-9 and TRBJ1-2; 8 bases are a match to TRBD1. There are 15 residues in the CDR3. Trimming at V came to 0 bases and at J to 10 bases, leaving 10 bases not matched to a gene. Germline CDR1 is SEHNR and CDR2 is FQNEAQ (reference sequence). The CDR3 nucleotides are TGTGCCAGCAGCTTAGCCCTCGCCCAGGGGGCACCCTACACCTTC. Its translation: CASSLALAQGAPYTF.

J is TRBJ2-5 and V is TRBV12-3 or TRBV12-4; D not certain. The CDR3 extends over 13 amino acids. V lost 2 bases and J 5 bases, leaving 9 bases between the germline ends. This CDR3 reads CASSLKPRETQYF. The DNA of the CDR3 is TGTGCCAGCAGTTTAAAGCCCCGGGAGACCCAGTACTTC.

This chain's CDR3 is CASSQSTNEQFF. The CDR3 nucleotides are TGTGCCAGCAGTCAAAGCACCAATGAGCAGTTCTTC. The genes are TRBV6-2 or TRBV6-3 and TRBJ2-1; no firm D call. The length of the CDR3 is 12 residues. The ends were cut back, 5 bases at V and 6 bases at J, with 8 bases in the middle. CDR1 is MNHEY, CDR2 SVGEGT, per germline.

This clone occurred once. This sequence joins TRBV5-4 and TRBJ2-7; D may be TRBD2 (6 bases). CDR3 length equals 15 residues. The germline V gene encodes CDR1 SGHNT and CDR2 YYREEE (reference sequence). V lost 7 bases and J lost 2, with 19 bases in between. Here the CDR3 reads CASFVMAGGAYEQYF. As DNA, the CDR3 is TGTGCCAGCTTCGTGATGGCTGGCGGGGCCTACGAGCAGTACTTC.

The chain is built from TRBV6-5 and TRBJ1-1; D is uncertain. V dropped 8 bases and J dropped 2 bases, with 12 bases sitting between them. The CDR3 is 13 amino acids. The germline gives CDR1 MNHEY, CDR2 SVGAGI. The CDR3 reads CASLQTGNTEAFF. DNA of the CDR3: TGTGCCAGCCTACAGACGGGAAACACTGAAGCTTTCTTT.